This paragraph reports one TCR beta chain. This sample stems from a study of blood T cell repertoires in COVID-19. Recruits, aged roughly 18 to 90 years, lived in roughly 22 US areas. As originally analysed: Nucleated cell number was recorded as an estimate derived from reference gene primer amplification. The method was immunoSEQ multiplex PCR; TCRdb's version includes in-frame clones alone and lacks a portion of them. V and J calls and clone size are as listed in that table; D and trimming were resolved from the DNA. The sample gives approximately 250,000 clones, 85% to 90% of which show up once; roughly 4.3% is in the top ten. V lost 6 bases, J lost 10 bases, and 10 bases lay in between. This CDR3 comprises 12 residues. Germline V lookup: CDR1 MNHEY, CDR2 SVGAGI.

This chain links TRBV6-5 with TRBJ1-6, with D maybe TRBD1 (6 bases). This clonotype originated in a woman aged 25 to 39 with acute COVID-19. Sample: PBMCs or T cells enriched from blood (not recorded which). The CDR3 sequence is CASSLQGSPLHF. In DNA form, the CDR3 reads TGTGCCAGCAGCCTCCAGGGGTCACCCCTCCACTTT.